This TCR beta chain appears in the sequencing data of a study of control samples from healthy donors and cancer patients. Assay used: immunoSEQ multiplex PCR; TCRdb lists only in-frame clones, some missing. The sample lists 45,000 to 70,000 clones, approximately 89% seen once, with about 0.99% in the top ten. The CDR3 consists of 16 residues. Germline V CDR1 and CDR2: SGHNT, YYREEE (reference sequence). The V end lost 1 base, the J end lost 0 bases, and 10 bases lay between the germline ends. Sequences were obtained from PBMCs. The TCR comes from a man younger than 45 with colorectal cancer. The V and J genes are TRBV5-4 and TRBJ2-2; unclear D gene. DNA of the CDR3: TGTGCCAGCAGCTTGAACCTCAGCCCGAACACCGGGGAGCTGTTTTTT. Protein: CASSLNLSPNTGELFF.